This T cell receptor beta chain was recovered during a study of T cell changes during pregnancy in multiple sclerosis. Germline lookup yields CDR1 MNHNS and CDR2 SASEGT. Trimming took 0 bases from V and 0 from J, leaving 6 bases between them. The CDR3 totals 15 residues. This table comes from immunoSEQ multiplex PCR, and its TCRdb copy is limited to in-frame clones, with some not included. In the table there are over 10,000 clones, approximately 89% of which are singletons. As to this clone: This sample includes further DNA sequences coding for the same CDR3.

The rearrangement links TRBV6-1 to TRBJ2-1, with a possible D match to TRBD2 (6 bases). The source was CD8+ T cells from peripheral blood mononuclear cells, collected in the second trimester of pregnancy. This TCR was sampled from a female donor in good health, enrolled as a control in a pregnancy study. CDR3 loop: CASSEAGGSYNEQFF. The CDR3 nucleotides read TGTGCCAGCAGTGAAGCGGGAGGCTCCTACAATGAGCAGTTCTTC.